The 30 T cell receptor beta chains below all came from one sample that was sequenced in a study of T cell responses to AZD1222 COVID-19 vaccine. Repertoires were generated with immunoSEQ multiplex PCR, while TCRdb's copy carries only in-frame clones and drops some. Of 99,000 or so clones listed, 93% are singletons. Specimen: peripheral blood, collected on day 0 of AZD1222 vaccination. The receptors were sampled from an adult in good health.

The chain uses TRBV7-8 and TRBJ1-2; the D gene is possibly TRBD1 (5 bases). Germline lookup yields CDR1 SGHVS and CDR2 FQNEAQ. V lost 1 base, J lost 3 bases, and 9 bases lay in between. This CDR3 contains 14 residues. The DNA of the CDR3 is TGTGCCAGCAGCTTAGACCGGGGGGACTATGGCTACACCTTC. This translates into CASSLDRGDYGYTF.

This chain links TRBV3-1 (or the pseudogene TRBV3-2) with TRBJ2-7; the D gene is possibly TRBD2 (5 bases). Trimming took 4 bases from V and 7 from J, leaving 14 bases between them. The CDR3 is made up of 13 amino acids. Germline loops: CDR1 LGHDT, CDR2 YNNKEL (reference sequence). The CDR3 sequence: CASSLSGAEEQYF. DNA for the CDR3: TGTGCCAGCAGCCTCAGTGGAGCGGAGGAGCAGTACTTC.

The chain recombines TRBV7-2 with TRBJ2-7; D perhaps matches TRBD2 (6 bases). The length of the CDR3 is 15 residues. Per germline, CDR1 SGHTA and CDR2 FQGNSA. Trimming took 5 bases from V and 3 from J, leaving 17 bases between them. The chain's CDR3 is CASSRNRGVGYEQYF. CDR3 sequence (DNA): TGTGCCAGCAGCCGTAACCGCGGGGTCGGCTACGAGCAGTACTTC. Full variable domain (rest looked up from reference TRBV7-2 and TRBJ2-7): GAGVSQSPSNKVTEKGKDVELRCDPISGHTALYWYRQSLGQGLEFLIYFQGNSAPDKSGLPSDRFSAERTGGSVSTLTIQRTQQEDSAVYLCASSRNRGVGYEQYFGPGTRLTVT.

The chain couples TRBV10-3 to TRBJ1-3; D is uncertain. CDR3 size: 14 residues. CDR1 is ENHRY and CDR2 is SYGVKD in the germline V gene. The V gene lost 2 bases and the J gene lost 4 bases, with 9 bases spanning the gap. CDR3 in amino acids: CAISEEGSGNTIYF. In DNA form, the CDR3 reads TGTGCCATCAGTGAGGAAGGGTCCGGAAACACCATATATTTT.

This sequence joins TRBV4-1 and TRBJ2-7; TRBD2 matches 10 bases. Germline V gene lookup returns CDR1 MGHRA and CDR2 YSYEKL. This CDR3 contains 17 residues. Trimming cost V 0 bases and J 3 bases; bases outside gene matches: 8. The chain's CDR3 is CASSQEIGSGRDYEQYF. CDR3 in DNA: TGCGCCAGCAGCCAAGAAATAGGAAGCGGGAGGGACTACGAGCAGTACTTC.

The sample holds one count of this clone. The rearrangement uses TRBV4-1 and TRBJ2-7, with a weak D call TRBD1 (5 bases). V was shortened by 0 bases and J by 2 bases, with 14 bases between the two germline ends. Germline values: CDR1 MGHRA, CDR2 YSYEKL. The CDR3 runs to 16 residues. CDR3 protein: CASSQDLAGLAYEQYF. The DNA for the CDR3 is TGCGCCAGCAGCCAAGATCTGGCAGGGCTAGCCTACGAGCAGTACTTC.

V is TRBV5-6 and J is TRBJ2-2, with TRBD1 as a possible D gene (6 bases). Germline V gene lookup returns CDR1 SGHDT and CDR2 YYEEEE. The length of the CDR3 is 18 residues. The V gene lost 0 bases and the J gene lost 0 bases, with 15 bases spanning the gap. The CDR3 sequence is CASSLAHGAGANTGELFF. The CDR3 DNA sequence: TGTGCCAGCAGCTTGGCCCACGGCGCAGGGGCGAACACCGGGGAGCTGTTTTTT.

The chain employs TRBV20-1 and TRBJ2-7; no definite D call. CDR3 length: 11 residues. The germline CDR1 and CDR2 sequences are DFQATT and SNEGSKA (reference sequence). V was cut by 1 base and J by 7 bases, with 8 bases left in between. The CDR3, as DNA: TGCAGTGCTAGAGTAGCTCGAGAGCAGTACTTC. This translates into CSARVAREQYF.

The rearrangement links TRBV3-1 (or the pseudogene TRBV3-2) to TRBJ2-7; TRBD1 aligns across 9 bases. The V gene end was trimmed by 9 bases and the J gene end by 1 base; junction bases not matched to a gene: 4. The CDR3 length is 13 residues. The V gene's germline CDR1 is LGHDT and CDR2 YNNKEL (reference sequence). This CDR3 reads CASADRGSYEQYF. The DNA of the CDR3 is TGTGCCAGTGCGGACAGGGGATCCTACGAGCAGTACTTC.

The chain carries TRBV5-4 and TRBJ2-1; D gene ambiguous. V was clipped by 4 bases and J by 3 bases, with 14 bases between them. The CDR3 is 15 residues long. The germline V gene encodes CDR1 SGHNT and CDR2 YYREEE (reference sequence). CDR3 nucleotides: TGTGCCAGCAGCCCCCCTGAAGCGTTCTACAATGAGCAGTTCTTC. Protein: CASSPPEAFYNEQFF. The full variable domain, rest sourced from reference TRBV5-4 and TRBJ2-1, is ETGVTQSPTHLIKTRGQQVTLRCSSQSGHNTVSWYQQALGQGPQFIFQYYREEENGRGNFPPRFSGLQFPNYSSELNVNALELDDSALYLCASSPPEAFYNEQFFGPGTRLTVL.

This clone was observed once. The chain recombines TRBV9 with TRBJ2-3; no reliable D call. CDR1 and CDR2 (germline): SGDLS, YYNGEE. V lost 3 bases, J lost 5 bases, and 7 bases lay in between. This CDR3 comprises 12 residues. The CDR3: CASSALGDTQYF. CDR3 nucleotides: TGTGCCAGCAGCGCTTTAGGAGATACGCAGTATTTT.

The chain employs TRBV6-1 and TRBJ1-5; D is ambiguous. There are 16 residues in the CDR3. Germline CDR1 is MNHNS and CDR2 is SASEGT. V was cut by 2 bases and J by 0 bases, with 11 bases left in between. The CDR3 coding sequence is TGTGCCAGCAGTGAAAGGGCACATTATAGCAATCAGCCCCAGCATTTT. It is translated as CASSERAHYSNQPQHF.

This chain links TRBV11-3 with TRBJ2-1; D unclear. Germline V lookup: CDR1 SGHNT, CDR2 YENEEA. V lost 1 base and J 8 bases, leaving 6 bases between the germline ends. CDR3 length: 12 residues. CDR3 in amino acids: CASSLVYYEQFF. The CDR3 DNA sequence: TGTGCCAGCAGCTTAGTATATTATGAGCAGTTCTTC.

This chain connects TRBV6-1 to TRBJ2-7, with D tentatively TRBD2 (6 bases). This CDR3 contains 15 residues. Germline V gives CDR1 MNHNS, CDR2 SASEGT. The V and J ends lost 3 bases and 6 bases respectively, with 18 bases between them. CDR3 DNA sequence: TGTGCCAGCAGTGATCTCCCAGGACTACGGACCGAGCAGTACTTC. Protein sequence: CASSDLPGLRTEQYF.

The J gene is TRBJ1-3, the V gene TRBV20-1; D remains unclear. The CDR3 covers 14 residues. CDR1 and CDR2 (germline): DFQATT, SNEGSKA (reference sequence). V lost 3 bases to trimming and J lost 0 bases, with 9 bases between them. In DNA form, the CDR3 reads TGCAGTGCTAGTGAGGGCCACTCTGGAAACACCATATATTTT. This sequence encodes CSASEGHSGNTIYF.

This sequence joins TRBV28 and TRBJ2-5, with D perhaps TRBD1 or TRBD2 (5 bases each). The germline V gene has CDR1 MDHEN and CDR2 SYDVKM. Trimming took off 6 bases at V and 5 bases at J, with 13 bases between the two ends. The CDR3 loop spans 13 amino acids. CDR3 region: CASRSLGEETQYF. The DNA for the CDR3 is TGTGCCAGCAGGAGCTTGGGGGAGGAGACCCAGTACTTC.

This sequence joins TRBV7-9 and TRBJ2-1; tentative D call: TRBD2 (5 bases). Looked up from germline, CDR1 is SEHNR and CDR2 is FQNEAQ (reference sequence). The V end lost 4 bases, the J end lost 6 bases, and 10 bases lay between the germline ends. The CDR3 is 13 amino acids. In DNA, the CDR3 is TGTGCCAGCAGCTCGGTGGACTCCAATGAGCAGTTCTTC. The encoded protein is CASSSVDSNEQFF.

This clone was seen once. The chain combines TRBV7-2 with TRBJ2-5; D remains unclear. Trimming pared 3 bases from V and 1 base from J, leaving 12 bases between. This CDR3 comprises 15 residues. Germline CDR1 reads SGHTA; CDR2 reads FQGNSA. In nucleotides, the CDR3 is TGTGCCAGCAGCTTTCATTCGGCGTTCCAAGAGACCCAGTACTTC. Translating it yields CASSFHSAFQETQYF.

The chain joins TRBV7-3 to TRBJ2-2; D gene unclear. The germline gives CDR1 SGHTA, CDR2 FQGTGA. The CDR3 has 13 residues. Trimming shortened V by 5 bases and J by 8 bases, and 12 bases separated the two germline ends. The DNA for the CDR3 is TGTGCCAGCAGCCACGCGTGGGGTGGGGAGCTGTTTTTT. It encodes CASSHAWGGELFF.

The chain is built from TRBV9 and TRBJ2-6; D may be TRBD1 (6 bases). V was shortened by 2 bases and J by 2 bases, with 17 bases between the two germline ends. The CDR3 length is 18 residues. The germline V gene has CDR1 SGDLS and CDR2 YYNGEE. CDR3 residues: CASSVFPGHTTGANVLTF. Written as DNA, the CDR3 is TGTGCCAGCAGCGTTTTTCCGGGACACACCACTGGGGCCAACGTCCTGACTTTC.

DNA for the CDR3: TGTGCCAGCAGCCAAGGACAGGGGCCCACCGGGGAGCTGTTTTTT. Protein sequence: CASSQGQGPTGELFF. The chain links TRBV3-1 (or the pseudogene TRBV3-2) to TRBJ2-2; 8 nucleotides line up with TRBD1. The V gene's germline CDR1 is LGHDT and CDR2 YNNKEL (reference sequence). The CDR3 extends over 15 amino acids. Germline trimming cut 1 base from V and 4 bases from J; bases unmatched to any gene: 2.

The gene calls are TRBV7-8 and TRBJ2-5; D ambiguous. Germline assignment: CDR1 SGHVS and CDR2 FQNEAQ. V dropped 5 bases and J dropped 5 bases, with 6 bases sitting between them. This CDR3 spans 11 amino acids. The CDR3: CASSPIETQYF. The CDR3 bases are TGTGCCAGCAGCCCTATCGAGACCCAGTACTTC. The whole variable domain, remainder taken from reference TRBV7-8 and TRBJ2-5, is GAGVSQSPRYKVAKRGQDVALRCDPISGHVSLFWYQQALGQGPEFLTYFQNEAQLDKSGLPSDRFFAERPEGSVSTLKIQRTQQEDSAVYLCASSPIETQYFGPGTRLLVL.

This chain connects TRBV5-4 to TRBJ2-1, with TRBD1 as a possible D gene (6 bases). Trimming stripped 0 bases from V and 7 bases from J, with 8 bases between. Per germline, CDR1 SGHNT and CDR2 YYREEE (reference sequence). The CDR3 runs to 13 residues. CDR3 in DNA: TGTGCCAGCAGCTTGGTAACAGGGAATGAGCAGTTCTTC. Amino acid sequence: CASSLVTGNEQFF.

The chain is built from TRBV7-9 and TRBJ1-4, with D unclear. CDR1 is SEHNR and CDR2 is FQNEAQ in the germline V gene (reference sequence). The V end lost 1 base, the J end lost 4 bases, and 4 bases lay between the germline ends. The CDR3 sequence is 13 residues long. The CDR3 loop reads CASSLDSNEKLFF. CDR3 DNA sequence: TGTGCCAGCAGCTTAGACAGTAATGAAAAACTGTTTTTT.

The V and J genes are TRBV3-1 (or the pseudogene TRBV3-2) and TRBJ1-2; no reliable D call. The germline V and J ends were trimmed by 1 base and 8 bases, with 5 bases remaining between them. CDR3 size: 11 residues. Germline CDR1 LGHDT, CDR2 YNNKEL (reference sequence). This CDR3 is CASSQGSGYTF. CDR3 nucleotides: TGTGCCAGCAGCCAAGGAAGCGGCTACACCTTC.

The chain recombines TRBV7-9 with TRBJ1-1; 8 positions match TRBD1. Germline lookup yields CDR1 SEHNR and CDR2 FQNEAQ (reference sequence). The CDR3 is made up of 15 amino acids. J lost 3 bases, V lost 5 bases, and 8 bases had no gene match. The chain's CDR3 is CASSVSQGADTEAFF. The DNA for the CDR3 is TGTGCCAGCAGCGTGAGTCAGGGGGCAGACACTGAAGCTTTCTTT.

V and J are TRBV5-1 and TRBJ1-6, with D possibly being TRBD1 (6 bases). Germline V gene lookup returns CDR1 SGHRS and CDR2 YFSETQ. Between the trimmed V and J ends, which lost 3 bases and 10 bases, there was a span of 23 bases. The CDR3 loop spans 17 amino acids. This chain's CDR3 is CASSSGRTVGLGSPLHF. The CDR3 nucleotides read TGCGCCAGCAGCTCGGGAAGGACAGTGGGCTTGGGGTCACCCCTCCACTTT.

The V call is TRBV10-3, the J call TRBJ2-1; 9 bases fit TRBD2. Germline loops: CDR1 ENHRY, CDR2 SYGVKD. The CDR3 runs 19 residues. V shed 0 bases and J 2 bases; nucleotides not matched to a gene: 11. The CDR3 bases are TGTGCCATCAGTGAGTCCGTGCGGGAGGGGCCCAAAACCTACAATGAGCAGTTCTTC. Translation: CAISESVREGPKTYNEQFF.

The chain carries TRBV7-2 and TRBJ2-5, with 7 bases fitting TRBD2. Germline CDR1 SGHTA, CDR2 FQGNSA. There are 15 residues in the CDR3. The V gene end was trimmed by 3 bases and the J gene end by 4 bases; junction bases not matched to a gene: 8. The CDR3 is CASSFVRGSGETQYF. For the CDR3, the DNA is TGTGCCAGCAGCTTTGTTCGCGGGAGTGGAGAGACCCAGTACTTC.

This chain joins TRBV9 and TRBJ2-5; D is unclear. CDR1 SGDLS and CDR2 YYNGEE come from the germline V gene. V gave up 1 base and J gave up 2 bases, with 9 bases separating them. The CDR3 has 14 amino acids. CDR3 protein: CASSVPGAQETQYF. The CDR3 bases are TGTGCCAGCAGCGTACCCGGAGCTCAAGAGACCCAGTACTTC.